This T cell receptor (beta chain) was observed in a study of T cells in Graves' hyperthyroidism and ophthalmopathy. Authors of the study amplified TCR beta CDR3 regions from RNA transcripts. The HTBI set primed first-round TCR CDR3 RT-PCR. From the multiplex PCR reads, TCRdb called clonotypes with MiXCR, one entry per CDR3 protein. The table has approximately 700,000 distinct CDR3 sequences, 40% to 55% seen once. V was clipped by 3 bases and J by 3 bases, with 8 bases between them. CDR3 length: 13 residues. In germline, CDR1 is LNHDA, CDR2 SQIVND (reference sequence). This clonotype showed up many times. As yet, its antigen is unknown. Points from the study as a whole: Onset of ophthalmopathy came a median around 7.1 months after the model predicted it.

The sequencing sample was made of peripheral blood or thyroid tissue (not recorded which). This TCR was sampled from an adult man with Graves' disease, either hyperthyroidism or ophthalmopathy (not recorded which). The J gene is TRBJ1-1, the V gene TRBV19; a weak D match, TRBD1 (5 bases). In DNA, the CDR3 is TGTGCCAGTAGTATGCAGGGATACACTGAAGCTTTCTTT. Amino acid sequence: CASSMQGYTEAFF.